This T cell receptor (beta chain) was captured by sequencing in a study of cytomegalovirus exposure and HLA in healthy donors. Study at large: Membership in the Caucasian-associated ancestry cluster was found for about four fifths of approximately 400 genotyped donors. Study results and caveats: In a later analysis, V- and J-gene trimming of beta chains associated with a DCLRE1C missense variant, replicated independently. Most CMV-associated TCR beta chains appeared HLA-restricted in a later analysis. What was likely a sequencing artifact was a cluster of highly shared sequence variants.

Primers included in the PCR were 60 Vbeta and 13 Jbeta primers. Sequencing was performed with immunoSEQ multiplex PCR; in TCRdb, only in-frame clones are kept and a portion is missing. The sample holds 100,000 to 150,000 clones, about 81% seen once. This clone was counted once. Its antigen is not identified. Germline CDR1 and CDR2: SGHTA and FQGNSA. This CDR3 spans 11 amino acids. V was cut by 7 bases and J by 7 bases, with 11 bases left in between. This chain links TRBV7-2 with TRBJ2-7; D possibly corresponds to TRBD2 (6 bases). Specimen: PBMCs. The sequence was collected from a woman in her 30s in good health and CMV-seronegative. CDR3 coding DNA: TGTGCCAGCAACGGAGGGTGGGAGCAGTACTTC. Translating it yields CASNGGWEQYF.